This record concerns one T cell receptor (beta chain) sequence. No antigen is known for it. Given the absence of the conserved phenylalanine or tryptophan at the CDR3 end, a read error is likely. The iRepertoire nested amplicon-rescue multiplex PCR (arm-PCR) platform was used to amplify TCR alpha and beta CDR3 regions from RNA. The input for one-step reverse transcription and amplification was about 100-450 ng of tissue mRNA or PBMC total RNA. Following bead purification, Illumina adapters were added by a secondary multiplex PCR, and the libraries were gel-purified between 200 and 400 bp. Libraries carried internal 6-nucleotide barcodes used for demultiplexing. Libraries were sequenced on an Illumina MiSeq with 2x220 or 2x250 nucleotide paired-end reads. Under the source paper's analysis protocol: Paired reads were merged using FLASH 1.2.11 and were aligned to the GRCh37 human genome using BWA-MEM, after which TRA and TRB reads were extracted. For V and J assignment, an IMGT-derived reference of cassette sequences and CDR3 motifs that included pseudogenes was used. Three-frame translation of reads was performed, and productive CDR3s were defined as those with a C...FGXG motif and no stop codons. Clonotypes were defined as unique combinations of V-J cassette pair and CDR3 amino acid sequence. Filtering of reads was based on Hamming distance, with the threshold set by the sequence error rate of each sample in mapped regions. Through fastp at Q25 and MiXCR, TCRdb rebuilt clones from the public reads, retaining in-frame beta chains. Each CDR3 protein gets just one entry, which takes the most common genes and DNA from the rows behind it. TCRdb, rather than the study authors, made the V and J calls. The sample table contains about 210,000 distinct CDR3 sequences; only one count was recorded for 32% of them. The top ten clones comprise 20% to 25% of the sample.

The data belong to a study of glioma-infiltrating T cells (dated by TCRdb to 2015 to 2016). About the full investigation: The study sequenced TCR alpha- and beta-chain repertoires from glioma tissue, from non-neoplastic brain tissue and from matched peripheral blood mononuclear cells. Three low-grade glioma patients, several primary glioblastoma patients and three non-glioma patients contributing non-neoplastic brain tissue were included in the paired cohort. Each tissue-infiltrating repertoire was compared with the same patient's peripheral blood repertoire to measure divergence between tissue and blood T-cell populations.

General study outcomes and caveats: VJ-independent divergence between tissue and blood was lower than expected in non-neoplastic patients but higher than expected in all gliomas, particularly low-grade gliomas. The group comparisons were based on small numbers of patients: three non-neoplastic, three low-grade glioma and eight glioblastoma patients. Tissue and blood shared very few CDR3 sequences, a result attributed to high CDR3 diversity and limited sampling.

Trimming at the junction amounts to 5 bases on V and 2 bases on J, and the germline ends lie 12 bases apart. CDR1 MNHEY and CDR2 SMNVEV were looked up in the germline V gene (reference sequence). The CDR3 totals 14 residues, both ends included. Solely the CDR3 DNA is kept, with 42 bases framed from the first base. Sequencing input: glioma tissue, nonneoplastic brain tissue, or PBMCs (not recorded which). The chain employs TRBV27 and TRBJ1-2; possibly the D gene is TRBD1, per 5 matching bases. The sequence was obtained from a human donor with low-grade glioma or glioblastoma, undergoing nonglioma brain surgery, or in good health (not recorded which). The sequence in DNA is TGTGCCAGCAGTCCTACTGCAGGGAACTATGGCTACACCTTA. Its product reads: CASSPTAGNYGYTL.